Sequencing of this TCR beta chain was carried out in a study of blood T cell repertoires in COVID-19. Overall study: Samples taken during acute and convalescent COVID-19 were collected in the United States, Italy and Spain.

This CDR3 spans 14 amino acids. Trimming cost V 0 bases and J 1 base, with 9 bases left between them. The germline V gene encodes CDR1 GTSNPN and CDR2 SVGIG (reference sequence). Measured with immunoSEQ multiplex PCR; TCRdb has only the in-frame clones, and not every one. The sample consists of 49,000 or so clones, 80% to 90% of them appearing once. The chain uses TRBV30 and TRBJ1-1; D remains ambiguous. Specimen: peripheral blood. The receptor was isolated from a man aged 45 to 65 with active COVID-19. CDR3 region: CAWSVLIRNTEAFF. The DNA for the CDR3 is TGTGCCTGGAGTGTACTGATTAGGAACACTGAAGCTTTCTTT. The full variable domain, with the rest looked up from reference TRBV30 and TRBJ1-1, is SQTIHQWPATLVQPVGSPLSLECTVEGTSNPNLYWYRQAAGRGLQLLFYSVGIGQISSEVPQNLSASRPQDRQFILSSKKLLLSDSGFYLCAWSVLIRNTEAFFGQGTRLTVV.